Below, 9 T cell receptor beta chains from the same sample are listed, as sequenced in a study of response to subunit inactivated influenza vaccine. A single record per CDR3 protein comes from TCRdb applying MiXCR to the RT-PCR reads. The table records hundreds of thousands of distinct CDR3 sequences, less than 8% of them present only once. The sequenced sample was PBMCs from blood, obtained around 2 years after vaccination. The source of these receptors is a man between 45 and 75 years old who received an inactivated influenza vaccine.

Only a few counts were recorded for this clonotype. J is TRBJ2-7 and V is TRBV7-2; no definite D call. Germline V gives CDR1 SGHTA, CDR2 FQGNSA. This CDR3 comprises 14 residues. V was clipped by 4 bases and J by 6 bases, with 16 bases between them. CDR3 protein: CASSSGLIPSEQYF. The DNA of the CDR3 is TGTGCCAGCAGCTCCGGGCTAATACCTAGCGAGCAGTACTTC.

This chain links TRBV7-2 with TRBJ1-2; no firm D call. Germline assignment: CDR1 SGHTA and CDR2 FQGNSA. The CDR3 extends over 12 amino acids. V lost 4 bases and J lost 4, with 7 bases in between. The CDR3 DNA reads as TGTGCCAGCAGCTCACTTCCCTATGGCTACACCTTC. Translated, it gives CASSSLPYGYTF.

In DNA form, the CDR3 reads TGTGCCAGCATCCCCGCGGGACTGGTGTACAATAGCAATCAGCCCCAGCATTTT. Residues: CASIPAGLVYNSNQPQHF. This chain joins TRBV6-2 or TRBV6-3 and TRBJ1-5, with D possibly TRBD1 on 5 matching bases. Trimming cost V 7 bases and J 0 bases, with 22 bases left between them. CDR1 MNHEY and CDR2 SVGEGT come from the germline V gene. The CDR3 runs to 18 residues.

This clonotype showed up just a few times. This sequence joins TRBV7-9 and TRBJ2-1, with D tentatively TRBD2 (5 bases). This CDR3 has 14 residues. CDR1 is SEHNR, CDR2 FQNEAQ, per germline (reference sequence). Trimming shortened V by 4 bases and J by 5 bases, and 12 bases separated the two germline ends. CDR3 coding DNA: TGTGCCAGCAGCTCCCCCGGGATCGACAATGAGCAGTTCTTC. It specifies CASSSPGIDNEQFF.

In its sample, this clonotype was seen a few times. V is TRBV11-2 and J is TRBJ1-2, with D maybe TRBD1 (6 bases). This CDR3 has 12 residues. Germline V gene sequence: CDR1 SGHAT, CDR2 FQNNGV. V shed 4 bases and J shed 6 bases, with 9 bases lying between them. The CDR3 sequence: CASSSEGDGYTF. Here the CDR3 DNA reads TGTGCCAGCAGCTCGGAGGGGGATGGCTACACCTTC.

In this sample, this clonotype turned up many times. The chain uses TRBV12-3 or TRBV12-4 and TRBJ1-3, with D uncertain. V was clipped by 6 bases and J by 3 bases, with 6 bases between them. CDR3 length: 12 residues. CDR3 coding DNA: TGTGCCAGCAGGGAAATTGGAAACACCATATATTTT. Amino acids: CASREIGNTIYF.

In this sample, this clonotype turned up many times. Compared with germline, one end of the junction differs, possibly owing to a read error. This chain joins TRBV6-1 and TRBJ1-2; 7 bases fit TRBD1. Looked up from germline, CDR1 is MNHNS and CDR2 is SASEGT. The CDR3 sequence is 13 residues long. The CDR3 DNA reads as TGTGCCAGCAGGCCGACAGGGACCTATCGCTACACCTTC. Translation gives CASRPTGTYRYTF.

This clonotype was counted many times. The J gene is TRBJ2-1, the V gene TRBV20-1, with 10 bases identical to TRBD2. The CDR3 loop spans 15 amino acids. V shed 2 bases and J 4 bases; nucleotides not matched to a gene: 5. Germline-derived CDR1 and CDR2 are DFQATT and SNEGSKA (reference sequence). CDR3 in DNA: TGCAGTGCTAGACCTAGCGGGAGAGTTTACAATGAGCAGTTCTTC. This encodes CSARPSGRVYNEQFF.

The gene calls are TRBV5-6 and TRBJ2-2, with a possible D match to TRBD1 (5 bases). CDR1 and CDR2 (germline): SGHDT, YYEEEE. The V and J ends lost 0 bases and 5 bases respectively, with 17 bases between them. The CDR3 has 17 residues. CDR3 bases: TGTGCCAGCAGCTTGGGGCCCACAGGCTTTAGGACCGGGGAGCTGTTTTTT. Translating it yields CASSLGPTGFRTGELFF.